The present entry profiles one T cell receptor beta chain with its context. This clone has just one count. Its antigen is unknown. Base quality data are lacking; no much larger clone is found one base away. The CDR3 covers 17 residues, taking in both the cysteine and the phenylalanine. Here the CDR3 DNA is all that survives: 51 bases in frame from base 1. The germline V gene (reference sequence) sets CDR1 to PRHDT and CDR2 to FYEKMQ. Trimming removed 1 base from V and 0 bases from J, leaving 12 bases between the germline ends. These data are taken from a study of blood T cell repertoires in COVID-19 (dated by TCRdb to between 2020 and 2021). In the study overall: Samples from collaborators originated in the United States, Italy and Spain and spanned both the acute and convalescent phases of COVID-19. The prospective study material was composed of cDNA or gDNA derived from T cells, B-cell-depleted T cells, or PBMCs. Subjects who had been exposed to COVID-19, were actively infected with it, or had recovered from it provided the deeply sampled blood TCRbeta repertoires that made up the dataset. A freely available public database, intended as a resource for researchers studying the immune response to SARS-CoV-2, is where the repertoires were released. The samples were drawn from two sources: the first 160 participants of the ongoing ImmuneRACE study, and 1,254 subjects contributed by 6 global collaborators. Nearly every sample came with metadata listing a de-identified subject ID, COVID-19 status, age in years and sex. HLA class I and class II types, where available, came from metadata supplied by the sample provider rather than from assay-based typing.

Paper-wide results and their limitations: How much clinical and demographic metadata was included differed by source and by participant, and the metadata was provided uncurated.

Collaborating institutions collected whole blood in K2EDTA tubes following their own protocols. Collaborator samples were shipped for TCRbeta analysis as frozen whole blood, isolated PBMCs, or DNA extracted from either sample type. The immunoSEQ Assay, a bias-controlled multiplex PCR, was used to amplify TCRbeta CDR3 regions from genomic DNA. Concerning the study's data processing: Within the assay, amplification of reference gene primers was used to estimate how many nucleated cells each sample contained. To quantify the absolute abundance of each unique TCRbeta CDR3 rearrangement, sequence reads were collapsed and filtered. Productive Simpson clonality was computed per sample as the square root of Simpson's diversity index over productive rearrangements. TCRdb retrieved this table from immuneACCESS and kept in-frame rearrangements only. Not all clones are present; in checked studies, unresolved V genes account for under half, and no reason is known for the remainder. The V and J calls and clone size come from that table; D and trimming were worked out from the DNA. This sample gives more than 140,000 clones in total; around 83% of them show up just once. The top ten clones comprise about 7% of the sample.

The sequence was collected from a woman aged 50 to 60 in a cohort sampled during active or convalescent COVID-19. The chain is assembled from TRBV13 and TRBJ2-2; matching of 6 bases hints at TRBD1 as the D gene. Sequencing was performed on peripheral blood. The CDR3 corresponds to CASSLEWGQANTGELFF. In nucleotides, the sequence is TGTGCCAGCAGCTTAGAGTGGGGACAAGCGAACACCGGGGAGCTGTTTTTT.